The source of this TCR beta chain is a study of blood T cell repertoires in COVID-19. V shed 1 base, J shed 1 base, and the junction held 11 bases outside the gene matches. The CDR3 runs to 20 residues. The germline gives CDR1 LNHDA, CDR2 SQIVND (reference sequence). Profiling relied on immunoSEQ multiplex PCR, and the TCRdb table lists in-frame clones only, not all of them. The sample lists 130,000 to 150,000 clones, about four fifths occurring once. The chain employs TRBV19 and TRBJ2-2; 11 bases fit TRBD2. The sequenced sample consisted of peripheral blood. The TCR originated in a human donor in a cohort sampled during active COVID-19. The CDR3 nucleotides read TGTGCCAGTAGTATAGGAACTAGCGGGGGAGTAAGAATGAACACCGGGGAGCTGTTTTTT. As protein: CASSIGTSGGVRMNTGELFF.